The rows below give T cell receptor beta chains drawn from one sample of a study of vaccination and CD4 T cells after COVID-19. Via MiXCR, TCRdb re-called the PCR reads, giving one row per CDR3 protein. The table includes about 24,000 distinct CDR3 sequences, around 30% detected once. Their specific antigens are unknown. Source: CD4+ T cells from blood, cultured in vitro, taken about 7 months after SARS-CoV-2 vaccination. The receptor source for this set is a human donor who had recovered from COVID-19. CDR3s include the opening cysteine and the closing phenylalanine or tryptophan.

>TRBV19|TRBJ1-5
CASTPGGRQPQHF
>TRBV28|TRBJ1-1
CASSLGAGNTEAFF
>TRBV28|TRBJ2-5
CASSPRRLAGRTQYF
>TRBV20-1|TRBJ2-7
CSARALKGELVREQYF
>TRBV28|TRBJ2-7
CASSPGGGRGYEQYF
>TRBV21-1|TRBJ2-7
CASSTQYEQYF
>TRBV7-2|TRBJ2-3
CASSRRRGQDTQYF
>TRBV5-1|TRBJ2-5
CASSPRTAQETQYF
>TRBV7-9|TRBJ2-1
CASSLFGEQFF
>TRBV20-1|TRBJ1-1
CSASGNTEAFF
>TRBV7-9|TRBJ2-5
CASSLQLGGTETQYF
>TRBV5-4|TRBJ2-1
CASSLMSGRPSNEQFF
>TRBV20-1|TRBJ1-6
CSARRFADNSPLHF
>TRBV28|TRBJ1-1
CASSLIQGATEAFF
>TRBV7-9|TRBJ2-7
CASSFYICSASLTSGMREQYF
>TRBV7-3|TRBJ2-5
CASSSQGGETQYF
>TRBV20-1|TRBJ1-1
CSARTRDEMNTEAFF
>TRBV6-1|TRBJ2-2
CASAENTGELFF
>TRBV15|TRBJ2-6
CATSRDIGSGANVLTF
>TRBV19|TRBJ2-5
CASSMWTGSKGETQYF
>TRBV7-9|TRBJ2-7
CASSPGLAGIYEQYF
>TRBV7-2|TRBJ2-3
CASSFLVGTQYF
>TRBV19|TRBJ1-5
CASSPQWYSNQPQHF
>TRBV20-1|TRBJ2-5
CSAAGQQETQYF
>TRBV7-2|TRBJ2-1
CASSFSGTTHNEQFF
>TRBV20-1|TRBJ2-5
CSAPQRDKGETQYF
>TRBV20-1|TRBJ2-3
CSATPPGSGSYTDTQYF
>TRBV6-1|TRBJ2-1
CASSRTSGSNEQFF
>TRBV7-3|TRBJ2-5
CASSSTSGRQETQYF
>TRBV7-3|TRBJ2-1
CASSFETSGYNEQFF
>TRBV6-5|TRBJ1-5
CASSYTNRGGNQPQHF
>TRBV4-3|TRBJ2-5
CASSQVTGERETQYF